This TCR beta chain is drawn from a study of neurological immune-mediated disorders. Turning to the study itself: Multiple sclerosis patients numbering approximately 35 comprised around 31 relapsing-remitting and 3 secondary progressive patients.

Time point described: longitudinal time-point 2. TCRdb independently ran MiXCR on the 5' RACE reads; one entry per CDR3 protein. The data show approximately 80,000 distinct CDR3 sequences, with almost 6% seen just once and 7.9% held by the top ten. The germline CDR1 and CDR2 sequences are SGHRS and YFSETQ. The CDR3 consists of 14 residues. Between the trimmed V and J ends, which lost 1 base and 1 base, there was a span of 8 bases. Sequences were obtained from PBMCs. This chain links TRBV5-1 with TRBJ2-5, with unresolved D. The TCR was taken from a woman aged 60-75 years with multiple sclerosis. CDR3 sequence (DNA): TGCGCCAGCAGCTTGATGCTCGGCCAAGAGACCCAGTACTTC. Its translation is CASSLMLGQETQYF.